The 3 T cell receptor beta chains below come from one sample, sequenced in a study of CD8 T cells in ankylosing spondylitis. TCRdb re-called the 5' RACE reads with MiXCR, one entry per CDR3 protein. The data hold fewer than 250,000 distinct CDR3 sequences, with roughly a tenth observed a single time. What was sequenced was blood, either unsorted or a sorted T cell fraction (not recorded which). These receptors originate from a male donor with ankylosing spondylitis or in good health (not recorded which).

This clonotype was counted ten times or more. The chain couples TRBV12-3 or TRBV12-4 to TRBJ1-1; 10 nucleotides align to TRBD1. Trimming took 6 bases from V and 4 from J; bases not matched to a gene: 5. CDR3 length equals 14 residues. The CDR3 DNA reads TGTGCCAGCAGGAGGGGACAGGGGATCACTGAAGCTTTCTTT. Translated, it gives CASRRGQGITEAFF.

The chain has TRBV12-3 or TRBV12-4 and TRBJ2-6, with 9 bases fitting TRBD1. The CDR3 is 16 residues long. Unmatched junction bases numbered 6, after V lost 8 bases and J lost 1 base. The CDR3 here is CASVDRGGSGANVLTF. For the CDR3, the DNA is TGTGCCAGCGTGGACAGGGGAGGGTCTGGGGCCAACGTCCTGACTTTC.

This clonotype was observed at least ten times. This sequence joins TRBV2 and TRBJ2-7, with D possibly being TRBD1 or TRBD2 (5 bases each). The V gene lost 6 bases and the J gene lost 3 bases, with 18 bases spanning the gap. The CDR3 contains 15 residues. Germline loops: CDR1 SNHLY, CDR2 FYNNEI. CDR3 nucleotide sequence: TGTGCCAGCAGGCTAGCCCCAATAGGGGTCTACGAGCAGTACTTC. Protein product: CASRLAPIGVYEQYF. The full variable domain, its missing parts supplied by reference TRBV2 and TRBJ2-7, is EPEVTQTPSHQVTQMGQEVILRCVPISNHLYFYWYRQILGQKVEFLVSFYNNEISEKSEIFDDQFSVERPDGSNFTLKIRSTKLEDSAMYFCASRLAPIGVYEQYFGPGTRLTVT.